The 18 T cell receptor beta chains below come from one sample, sequenced in a study of cytomegalovirus exposure and HLA in healthy donors. Researchers ran the PCR with 60 Vbeta and 13 Jbeta primers. Generated by immunoSEQ multiplex PCR, the TCRdb table keeps only in-frame clones and is missing some. The sample lists approximately 89,000 clones, 69% occurring once. Sequences were obtained from PBMCs. The source of these receptors is a female donor in good health and CMV-seronegative.

This clone showed up just a few times. The rearrangement joins TRBV4-3 to TRBJ2-1; the D gene is possibly TRBD1 (5 bases). The CDR3 is 15 amino acids. In germline, CDR1 is LGHNA, CDR2 YSLEER. The V end was cut by 0 bases, the J end by 8 bases, with 14 bases between. CDR3 sequence (DNA): TGCGCCAGCAGCCAAGACGATCAGGGTTTGGATGAGCAGTTCTTC. Protein sequence: CASSQDDQGLDEQFF.

The chain is built from TRBV28 and TRBJ2-1, with 9 bases identical to TRBD2. CDR1 is MDHEN and CDR2 is SYDVKM in the germline V gene. The CDR3 sequence is 19 residues long. The J segment lost 1 base and the V segment lost 5 bases, leaving 15 bases of the junction unmatched. As DNA, the CDR3 is TGTGCCAGCAGTCCCTACGGGGGCGGGAGGGGTGCTTCCTACAATGAGCAGTTCTTC. This sequence encodes CASSPYGGGRGASYNEQFF.

CDR3 coding DNA: TGTGCCAGCAGTCTACTCCGCTATGGCTACACCTTC. Translation gives CASSLLRYGYTF. This chain links TRBV7-2 with TRBJ1-2; D is unresolved. There are 12 residues in the CDR3. Germline assignment: CDR1 SGHTA and CDR2 FQGNSA. V gave up 6 bases and J gave up 4 bases, with 9 bases separating them. Supplemented by reference TRBV7-2 and TRBJ1-2, the full variable domain reads GAGVSQSPSNKVTEKGKDVELRCDPISGHTALYWYRQSLGQGLEFLIYFQGNSAPDKSGLPSDRFSAERTGGSVSTLTIQRTQQEDSAVYLCASSLLRYGYTFGSGTRLTVV.

The V call is TRBV9, the J call TRBJ2-3; 7 nucleotides line up with TRBD1. CDR1 and CDR2 (germline): SGDLS, YYNGEE. The V and J ends lost 4 bases and 5 bases, in that order; junction bases with no gene match: 10. The CDR3 has 15 amino acids. In DNA, the CDR3 is TGTGCCAGCAGCATGACAGGGCCTACCCAAGATACGCAGTATTTT. Protein: CASSMTGPTQDTQYF.

The chain joins TRBV19 to TRBJ2-1; TRBD2 matches 7 bases. V was clipped by 6 bases and J by 4 bases; unmatched bases: 3. This CDR3 comprises 13 residues. Germline CDR1 LNHDA, CDR2 SQIVND (reference sequence). The CDR3 bases are TGTGCCAGTAGCCGGGGACTATACAATGAGCAGTTCTTC. Its protein is CASSRGLYNEQFF.

The sample holds one count of this clone. V is TRBV28 and J is TRBJ2-7; 8 bases align to TRBD2. In germline, CDR1 is MDHEN, CDR2 SYDVKM. The junction had 10 bases not matched to a gene; V was cut back by 6 bases and J by 6 bases. The CDR3 sequence is 14 residues long. The CDR3 nucleotides read TGTGCCAGCAGGGCCAGCGGGAGTTCTGGCGAGCAGTACTTC. It translates to CASRASGSSGEQYF.

This clone was detected only a few times. V and J are TRBV18 and TRBJ2-5; 13 bases map to TRBD2. CDR3 length: 15 residues. From germline, CDR1 is KGHSH and CDR2 LQKENI. Trimming removed 8 bases from V and 3 bases from J; junction bases left unmatched: 6. As DNA, the CDR3 is TGTGCCAGCACAAGACTAGCGGGAGGAGAAGAGACCCAGTACTTC. This encodes CASTRLAGGEETQYF.

This rearrangement joins TRBV6-1 to TRBJ2-2; 9 nucleotides match TRBD2. CDR3 length: 15 amino acids. CDR1 is MNHNS and CDR2 is SASEGT in the germline V gene. The trim removed 6 bases at V and 5 bases at J, leaving 7 bases unmatched. CDR3 in amino acids: CASSLAGEGTGELFF. The CDR3 DNA follows: TGTGCCAGCAGCTTAGCGGGAGAAGGGACCGGGGAGCTGTTTTTT.

The chain carries TRBV6-1 and TRBJ1-2, with a tentative D call TRBD1 (5 bases). CDR3 length: 16 amino acids. Trimming stripped 4 bases from V and 0 bases from J, with 15 bases between. The germline V gene encodes CDR1 MNHNS and CDR2 SASEGT. The CDR3 region is CASSGPIGASNYGYTF. CDR3 nucleotide sequence: TGTGCCAGCAGTGGACCGATAGGGGCCTCTAACTATGGCTACACCTTC.

This chain links TRBV6-4 with TRBJ2-3; 7 bases fit TRBD2. In germline, CDR1 is MRHNA, CDR2 SNTAGT. The CDR3 consists of 15 residues. V trimming: 3 bases; J trimming: 4 bases; junction bases outside the gene matches: 7. The CDR3 DNA is TGTGCCAGCAGTGAGGAAGCGGGGCCAGCAGATACGCAGTATTTT. This encodes CASSEEAGPADTQYF.

The chain joins TRBV21-1 to TRBJ2-5; the table gives TRBD2 as D, unverified against the DNA. TRBV21-1 corresponds to a pseudogene. The CDR3 is 15 amino acids. The CDR3 nucleotides are TGTGCCATCCTCATAGCGGGAGCGTACCAAGAGACCCAGTACTTC. Translated: CAILIAGAYQETQYF.

This clone occurred once. This chain joins TRBV7-6 and TRBJ2-7; a possible D gene is TRBD2 (6 bases). Trimming took off 7 bases at V and 3 bases at J, with 19 bases between the two ends. The germline V gene has CDR1 SGHVS and CDR2 FNYEAQ. The CDR3 contains 15 residues. The CDR3 sequence: CASKELAQGSYEQYF. The CDR3 coding sequence is TGTGCCAGCAAGGAACTAGCCCAGGGTAGCTACGAGCAGTACTTC.

J is TRBJ2-1 and V is TRBV5-4, with TRBD1 matching 7 bases. Germline CDR1 is SGHNT and CDR2 is YYREEE (reference sequence). The CDR3 is 13 residues long. J was trimmed by 9 bases and V by 3 bases; bases with no gene match: 6. The CDR3 here is CASSSSSGGEQFF. CDR3 nucleotides: TGTGCCAGCAGCTCCTCTTCAGGGGGTGAGCAGTTCTTC.

This clone appeared a few times. This chain uses TRBV6-1 with TRBJ2-7, with D uncertain. Germline-derived CDR1 and CDR2 are MNHNS and SASEGT. The CDR3 length is 13 residues. V was shortened by 4 bases and J by 1 base, with 8 bases between the two germline ends. In DNA form, the CDR3 reads TGTGCCAGCAGTGCTGTCAGATCCTACGAGCAGTACTTC. It is translated as CASSAVRSYEQYF.

The rearrangement uses TRBV18 and TRBJ1-4, with D possibly TRBD1 on 6 matching bases. Germline CDR1 and CDR2: KGHSH and LQKENI. Deletions cut 6 bases from V and 7 bases from J, with 12 bases between. This CDR3 has 13 residues. For the CDR3, the DNA is TGTGCCAGCTCCCGCGGGGGCACTGAAAAACTGTTTTTT. Translation: CASSRGGTEKLFF.

A word on this clone: A far bigger clonotype differs at one base, so this is likely a read error. The chain is built from TRBV2 and TRBJ2-3, with 12 bases identical to TRBD2. With V trimmed by 6 bases and J by 0 bases, 1 base remained unmatched. The CDR3 spans 15 residues. Germline CDR1 SNHLY, CDR2 FYNNEI. For the CDR3, the DNA is TGTGCCAGCAGGGGGACTAGCGGGAGCACAGATACGCAGTATTTT. This gives the protein CASRGTSGSTDTQYF.

The gene calls are TRBV2 and TRBJ2-2, with 10 bases fitting TRBD1. V shed 5 bases, J shed 6 bases, and the junction held 3 bases outside the gene matches. This CDR3 region has 14 residues. Germline lookup yields CDR1 SNHLY and CDR2 FYNNEI. The CDR3 region is CASSFGTGAGELFF. The CDR3 coding sequence is TGTGCCAGCAGTTTTGGGACAGGGGCCGGGGAGCTGTTTTTT.

This rearrangement joins TRBV5-6 to TRBJ1-5, with TRBD1 matching 7 bases. With 0 bases clipped from V and 0 bases from J, the junction kept 0 bases outside the gene matches. Germline CDR1 reads SGHDT; CDR2 reads YYEEEE. The CDR3 is made up of 15 amino acids. DNA of the CDR3: TGTGCCAGCAGCTTGGGACAGGGTAGCAATCAGCCCCAGCATTTT. Residues: CASSLGQGSNQPQHF.